This is a list of T cell receptor beta chains from one sample in a study of human T cells and chemical hapten exposure. TCRdb used MiXCR to reprocess the RACE reads, holding one entry per CDR3 protein. The data contain about 99,000 distinct CDR3 sequences, 9.5% to 15% of them seen just once; the ten biggest clones take up over 2%. This specimen was whole blood, taken in connection with sensitization to the hapten diphenylcyclopropenone (DPC). The receptors stem from a woman aged 35 to 49 with alopecia areata. Some clones in this sample may be carry-over from other donors' samples. The CDR3 runs from the conserved cysteine through the conserved F or W. The order of the fields is D gene, clone size, V gene, J gene, CDR3 DNA, CDR3 protein. The D gene is left open where the match is weak. Some rows have no size entry. The others give once, few or many, or a class for an expanded clone.

-	-	TRBV9	TRBJ2-3	TGTGCCAGCAGCGTAGCTCCTAGCGAGGATACGCAGTATTTT	CASSVAPSEDTQYF
-	-	TRBV7-6	TRBJ2-3	TGTGCCAGCAGCTTCGAAGGACAACGCACAGATACGCAGTATTTT	CASSFEGQRTDTQYF
-	many	TRBV18	TRBJ2-2	TGTGCCAGCTCACCGGCCACCGGGGAGCTGTTTTTT	CASSPATGELFF
-	-	TRBV20-1	TRBJ2-6	TGCAGTGCTAGGATCACGGGGACCTCTGGGGCCAACGTCCTGACTTTC	CSARITGTSGANVLTF
TRBD2	many	TRBV24-1	TRBJ2-3	TGTGCCACCAGTGACCCCAGCGGGAGGGCCGTAGATACGCAGTATTTT	CATSDPSGRAVDTQYF
-	-	TRBV28	TRBJ2-7	TGTGCCAGCAGTACGGGACTGTACTACGAGCAGTACTTC	CASSTGLYYEQYF
-	few	TRBV5-1	TRBJ1-1	TGCGCCAGCAGCTTCTTGGAGAACACTGAAGCTTTCTTT	CASSFLENTEAFF
-	few	TRBV5-6	TRBJ2-7	TGTGCCAGCAGCCCCTCGACGGGGTGGGCCTACGAGCAGTACTTC	CASSPSTGWAYEQYF
-	-	TRBV18	TRBJ1-2	TGTGCCAGCTCACCAGACGCAGGTTCTCCTAACTATGGCTACACCTTC	CASSPDAGSPNYGYTF
TRBD1	few	TRBV3-1	TRBJ1-6	TGTGCCAGCAGCCCGGACAGGGATTCCTCACCCCTCCACTTT	CASSPDRDSSPLHF